A selection of T cell receptor beta chains follows, all from one sample in a study of T cell responses to AZD1222 COVID-19 vaccine. Measured with immunoSEQ multiplex PCR; TCRdb has only the in-frame clones, and not every one. The data show 40,000 or so clones, around 80% seen once. The sample was peripheral blood, taken 28 days after the second AZD1222 dose. The source is an adult who received the AZD1222 COVID-19 vaccine. The CDR3 runs from the conserved cysteine through the conserved F or W. The D gene is left open where the match is weak. Size is stated for part of the rows, as once, few or many counts, or as a class when the clone is expanded.

D gene: NA
V gene: TRBV11-3
clone size: NA
J gene: TRBJ2-3
CDR3 protein: CASSVSGYSTDTQYF
CDR3 DNA: TGTGCCAGCAGCGTGAGCGGATACAGCACAGATACGCAGTATTTT

D gene: NA
V gene: TRBV5-1
clone size: NA
J gene: TRBJ2-3
CDR3 protein: CASSPRGVETDTQYF
CDR3 DNA: TGCGCCAGCAGCCCTAGAGGGGTTGAGACGGATACGCAGTATTTT

D gene: TRBD1
V gene: TRBV2
clone size: NA
J gene: TRBJ2-5
CDR3 protein: CASSVGQPQETQYF
CDR3 DNA: TGTGCCAGCAGTGTGGGACAGCCTCAAGAGACCCAGTACTTC

D gene: NA
V gene: TRBV12-3/TRBV12-4
clone size: once
J gene: TRBJ1-1
CDR3 protein: CASSFGRYTEAFF
CDR3 DNA: TGTGCCAGCAGTTTCGGCAGATACACTGAAGCTTTCTTT

D gene: TRBD1
V gene: TRBV14
clone size: few
J gene: TRBJ2-7
CDR3 protein: CASSDRGRIAYEQYF
CDR3 DNA: TGTGCCAGCAGCGACAGGGGGCGAATCGCCTACGAGCAGTACTTC

D gene: NA
V gene: TRBV19
clone size: NA
J gene: TRBJ2-3
CDR3 protein: CASSPDPRRDTQYF
CDR3 DNA: TGTGCCAGTAGTCCGGACCCTCGCAGGGATACGCAGTATTTT

D gene: TRBD1
V gene: TRBV19
clone size: once
J gene: TRBJ1-1
CDR3 protein: CASSINRGNTEAFF
CDR3 DNA: TGTGCCAGTAGTATAAACAGGGGAAACACTGAAGCTTTCTTT

D gene: TRBD2
V gene: TRBV2
clone size: NA
J gene: TRBJ2-1
CDR3 protein: CASRAGGLYNEQFF
CDR3 DNA: TGTGCCAGCCGAGCGGGGGGGCTTTACAATGAGCAGTTCTTC

D gene: NA
V gene: TRBV7-9
clone size: NA
J gene: TRBJ1-5
CDR3 protein: CASSLYGGNQPQHF
CDR3 DNA: TGTGCCAGCAGCTTGTATGGGGGTAATCAGCCCCAGCATTTT

D gene: NA
V gene: TRBV5-1
clone size: NA
J gene: TRBJ2-2
CDR3 protein: CASSSRQSTGELFF
CDR3 DNA: TGCGCCAGCAGCTCGAGACAGAGCACCGGGGAGCTGTTTTTT

D gene: NA
V gene: TRBV6-1
clone size: NA
J gene: TRBJ2-2
CDR3 protein: CASREAGGELFF
CDR3 DNA: TGTGCCAGCAGGGAAGCCGGGGGGGAGCTGTTTTTT

D gene: TRBD1
V gene: TRBV19
clone size: NA
J gene: TRBJ1-2
CDR3 protein: CASTTQQGPGYTF
CDR3 DNA: TGTGCCAGTACCACACAACAGGGGCCGGGCTACACCTTC

D gene: NA
V gene: TRBV28
clone size: NA
J gene: TRBJ1-2
CDR3 protein: CASRPSSLYGYTF
CDR3 DNA: TGTGCCAGCAGGCCCTCGAGCCTGTATGGCTACACCTTC

D gene: NA
V gene: TRBV6-1
clone size: NA
J gene: TRBJ2-7
CDR3 protein: CASSERQAQAGQYF
CDR3 DNA: TGTGCCAGCAGTGAACGGCAGGCCCAGGCTGGGCAGTACTTC

D gene: TRBD2
V gene: TRBV2
clone size: NA
J gene: TRBJ2-3
CDR3 protein: CASKAGVVDTQYF
CDR3 DNA: TGTGCCAGCAAAGCGGGGGTCGTTGATACGCAGTATTTT

D gene: NA
V gene: TRBV5-1
clone size: NA
J gene: TRBJ1-5
CDR3 protein: CASSLGDKSEQPQHF
CDR3 DNA: TGCGCCAGCAGCTTGGGGGACAAATCCGAGCAGCCCCAGCATTTT

D gene: NA
V gene: TRBV6-5
clone size: NA
J gene: TRBJ1-1
CDR3 protein: CASSMSMNTEAFF
CDR3 DNA: TGTGCCAGCTCTATGAGCATGAACACTGAAGCTTTCTTT

D gene: TRBD1
V gene: TRBV7-6
clone size: NA
J gene: TRBJ2-7
CDR3 protein: CASSLGGTGDYEQYF
CDR3 DNA: TGTGCCAGCAGCTTAGGTGGGACAGGGGATTACGAGCAGTACTTC

D gene: TRBD1
V gene: TRBV27
clone size: NA
J gene: TRBJ2-7
CDR3 protein: CASSLNGVTGGPWQYF
CDR3 DNA: TGTGCCAGCAGTTTAAACGGTGTGACAGGGGGCCCTTGGCAGTACTTC

D gene: NA
V gene: TRBV5-1
clone size: NA
J gene: TRBJ1-5
CDR3 protein: CASSPGGWDNNQPQHF
CDR3 DNA: TGCGCCAGCAGCCCAGGTGGTTGGGATAACAATCAGCCCCAGCATTTT

D gene: NA
V gene: TRBV30
clone size: NA
J gene: TRBJ2-7
CDR3 protein: CAWKGDTYEQYF
CDR3 DNA: TGTGCCTGGAAAGGGGACACCTACGAGCAGTACTTC

D gene: NA
V gene: TRBV9
clone size: NA
J gene: TRBJ1-6
CDR3 protein: CASSQFDVSYNSPLHF
CDR3 DNA: TGTGCCAGCAGTCAGTTTGACGTCTCCTATAATTCACCCCTCCACTTT

D gene: TRBD1
V gene: TRBV19
clone size: NA
J gene: TRBJ1-6
CDR3 protein: CASRDRAANSPLHF
CDR3 DNA: TGTGCCAGTAGGGACAGGGCGGCTAATTCACCCCTCCACTTT

D gene: NA
V gene: TRBV5-5
clone size: NA
J gene: TRBJ2-2
CDR3 protein: CASSLVMVTGELFF
CDR3 DNA: TGTGCCAGCAGCTTGGTTATGGTAACCGGGGAGCTGTTTTTT

D gene: TRBD2
V gene: TRBV3-1/TRBV3-2
clone size: NA
J gene: TRBJ2-4
CDR3 protein: CASSPTSGVQYF
CDR3 DNA: TGTGCCAGCAGCCCGACTAGCGGGGTTCAGTACTTC

D gene: NA
V gene: TRBV5-1
clone size: NA
J gene: TRBJ1-1
CDR3 protein: CASSMGRLNTEAFF
CDR3 DNA: TGCGCCAGCAGCATGGGACGGTTGAACACTGAAGCTTTCTTT

D gene: NA
V gene: TRBV6-5
clone size: NA
J gene: TRBJ1-1
CDR3 protein: CASLIRTEAFF
CDR3 DNA: TGTGCCAGCTTAATAAGGACTGAAGCTTTCTTT